One sample yielded the 20 T cell receptor beta chains listed below, sequenced in a study of T cell clonality in common variable immunodeficiency. General study points: In common variable immunodeficiency, TCR beta chains reportedly carried fewer deletions and N-nucleotide insertions.

The method was immunoSEQ multiplex PCR; TCRdb's version includes in-frame clones alone and lacks a portion of them. The sample presents roughly 25,000 clones, none singletons. These TCRs are of unknown antigen specificity. Input material: peripheral blood mononuclear cells. The receptors originated from a human donor with common variable immunodeficiency.

Turning to this clone: The CDR3 is cut off 3 residues early in the read; its end comes from the germline J gene. This sequence joins TRBV7-2 and TRBJ2-3; the D gene is possibly TRBD2 (5 bases). Per the germline V gene, CDR1 is SGHTA and CDR2 is FQGNSA. The ends were cut back, 1 base at V and 6 bases at J, with 11 bases in the middle. This CDR3 has 14 amino acids. The chain's CDR3 is CASSLGLAADTQYF. The sequenced part of the CDR3 DNA is TGTGCCAGCAGCTTAGGTCTAGCTGCCGATACG.

About this clone: The read falls 3 residues short of the CDR3 end, and the missing part is taken from the germline J gene. The V gene is TRBV20-1, the J gene TRBJ1-1, with a possible D match to TRBD1 (5 bases). CDR1 and CDR2 (germline): DFQATT, SNEGSKA (reference sequence). The germline V and J ends were trimmed by 6 bases and 2 bases, with 13 bases remaining between them. The CDR3 loop spans 13 amino acids. CDR3 DNA (partial): TGCAGTGCCAGGGCGAAAATCAACACTGAA. Translating it yields CSARAKINTE. From start to end, the CDR3 is CSARAKINTEAFF.

In regard to this clone: With the read ending 3 residues before the CDR3 end, the germline J gene is used to fill in that end. The chain combines TRBV5-1 with TRBJ2-3, with 13 bases aligning to TRBD2. The CDR3 is 16 residues long. The junction had 4 bases not matched to a gene; V was cut back by 4 bases and J by 2 bases. The germline V gene encodes CDR1 SGHRS and CDR2 YFSETQ. The CDR3 bases that were read are TGCGCCAGCAGCCTAGGGACTAGCGGGGTCACAGATACG. It encodes CASSLGTSGVTDT. The CDR3 in its entirety is CASSLGTSGVTDTQYF.

With respect to this clone: The CDR3 extends 3 residues past the end of the read, so its final part is completed from the germline J gene. J is TRBJ1-3 and V is TRBV18, with 7 positions matching TRBD1. CDR1 and CDR2 (germline): KGHSH, LQKENI. V trimming: 4 bases; J trimming: 0 bases; junction bases outside the gene matches: 6. The CDR3 has 16 amino acids. The sequenced part of the CDR3 DNA is TGTGCCAGCTCACTCGGGACAGACCTCTCTGGAAACACC. Its translation: CASSLGTDLSGNT. From start to end, the CDR3 is CASSLGTDLSGNTIYF.

In this sample, this clone turned up a few times. This CDR3 reads CASSFSGTPTNYGYTF. CDR3 DNA, as far as it was read: TGTGCCAGTAGTTTCTCCGGGACACCGACTAACTATGGC. The V and J genes are TRBV19 and TRBJ1-2; possibly TRBD1 for D (6 bases). The read gets to within 3 residues of the CDR3 end, and the germline J gene fills in the rest. V lost 5 bases and J 0 bases, leaving 16 bases between the germline ends. Germline V gene lookup returns CDR1 LNHDA and CDR2 SQIVND (reference sequence). The CDR3 spans 16 residues.

The sample holds many counts of this clone. The read ends 3 residues early relative to the CDR3; the germline J gene fills the gap. The chain combines TRBV6-1 with TRBJ2-1, with 8 bases identical to TRBD2. Trimming removed 4 bases from V and 6 bases from J; junction bases left unmatched: 8. There are 15 residues in the CDR3. Germline V gives CDR1 MNHNS, CDR2 SASEGT. The CDR3 is CASSVMSGSGNEQFF. The sequenced part of the CDR3 DNA is TGTGCCAGCAGTGTGATGAGCGGGAGTGGCAATGAG.

This clone was counted between two and nine times. Sequencing ends 3 residues short of the CDR3 end; the germline J gene provides the rest. The chain links TRBV18 to TRBJ1-1; 7 bases are shared with TRBD1. The CDR3 has 15 amino acids. V shed 3 bases and J 0 bases; nucleotides not matched to a gene: 4. In germline, CDR1 is KGHSH, CDR2 LQKENI. CDR3: CASSPEQGMNTEAFF. CDR3 bases read: TGTGCCAGCTCACCGGAACAGGGGATGAACACTGAA.

Many counts were recorded for this clone. The read halts 3 residues ahead of the CDR3 end, with the missing end drawn from the germline J gene. V usage is TRBV2 and J usage is TRBJ2-7; TRBD1 agrees at 9 bases. The CDR3 totals 13 residues. V shed 7 bases and J 2 bases; nucleotides not matched to a gene: 3. Germline-derived CDR1 and CDR2 are SNHLY and FYNNEI. CDR3 sequence reads: CASTGTGTYEQYF. CDR3 DNA (partial): TGTGCCAGCACCGGGACAGGGACCTACGAG. Looking up the rest from reference TRBV2 and TRBJ2-7 gives the full variable domain: EPEVTQTPSHQVTQMGQEVILRCVPISNHLYFYWYRQILGQKVEFLVSFYNNEISEKSEIFDDQFSVERPDGSNFTLKIRSTKLEDSAMYFCASTGTGTYEQYFGPGTRLTVT.

Comments on this clone: The CDR3 end is not reached by the read, which stops 3 residues before it; the germline J gene fills it in. V gene TRBV7-9 combines with J gene TRBJ1-5; D is possibly TRBD1 (6 bases). Germline CDR1 and CDR2: SEHNR and FQNEAQ (reference sequence). This CDR3 comprises 15 residues. V was clipped by 5 bases and J by 1 base, with 12 bases between them. CDR3 in amino acids: CASSLSGVSNQPQHF. The sequenced CDR3 bases are TGTGCCAGCAGCCTCTCAGGGGTGAGCAATCAGCCC.

This clone turned up a few times. The read comes to an end 3 residues before the CDR3 does, leaving the germline J gene to fill in the end. The rearrangement joins TRBV29-1 to TRBJ2-1, with D hard to call. In germline, CDR1 is SQVTM, CDR2 ANQGSEA. Trimming took off 4 bases at V and 4 bases at J, with 8 bases between the two ends. This CDR3 spans 12 amino acids. CDR3 sequence: CSVVQIYNEQFF. CDR3 bases read: TGCAGCGTTGTACAGATATACAATGAG.

This clone was found many times. Sequencing ends 3 residues short of the CDR3 end; the germline J gene provides the rest. This chain links TRBV19 with TRBJ1-1; 9 bases are a match to TRBD1. V lost 7 bases and J lost 7; bases outside the gene matches: 25. From germline, CDR1 is LNHDA and CDR2 SQIVND (reference sequence). The CDR3 runs to 19 residues. This CDR3 reads CASTHNKYPGQGRQGEAFF. The sequenced part of the CDR3 DNA is TGTGCCAGTACCCATAATAAGTACCCGGGACAGGGCCGTCAGGGTGAA.

This clone was picked up many times. The read terminates 3 residues before the CDR3 end, so the remaining end is supplied by the germline J gene. The gene calls are TRBV5-1 and TRBJ1-1; D is possibly TRBD1 (6 bases). Germline V lookup: CDR1 SGHRS, CDR2 YFSETQ. V shed 0 bases and J shed 4 bases, with 10 bases lying between them. The CDR3 consists of 14 residues. This chain's CDR3 is CASSLDTGPTEAFF. CDR3 DNA (partial): TGCGCCAGCAGCTTGGATACAGGGCCCACTGAA.

Notes on this clone: From the germline J gene comes the end of the CDR3, since the read stops 3 residues before it. V is TRBV2 and J is TRBJ2-7; 9 bases align to TRBD1. Germline V CDR1 and CDR2: SNHLY, FYNNEI. V dropped 6 bases and J dropped 6; count of bases not matched to a gene: 9. The CDR3 runs to 14 residues. This CDR3 is CASRPGTGIIEQYF. Partial CDR3 DNA: TGTGCCAGCAGGCCCGGGACAGGGATTATCGAG.

This clone was observed many times. The sequenced fragment ends 3 residues before the CDR3 boundary, so the rest is inferred from the germline J gene. The chain links TRBV20-1 to TRBJ1-1, with a tentative D call TRBD1 (5 bases). Trimming removed 8 bases from V and 7 bases from J, with 14 bases in between. This CDR3 is 11 amino acids long. The germline CDR1 and CDR2 sequences are DFQATT and SNEGSKA (reference sequence). The sequenced part of the CDR3 DNA is TGCAGTATGTCGGGGGGGTTTGAA. Translated: CSMSGGFE. The CDR3 in full is CSMSGGFEAFF.

In its sample, this clone was seen many times. The DNA ends 3 residues before the CDR3 does, and the rest of the CDR3 is filled in from the germline J gene. The V and J genes are TRBV18 and TRBJ1-3; D unresolved. Germline V gene data show CDR1 as KGHSH and CDR2 as LQKENI. V was cut by 1 base and J by 0 bases, with 10 bases left in between. The CDR3 is made up of 16 amino acids. CDR3 region: CASSPLTPSSGNTIYF. The DNA read from the CDR3 is TGTGCCAGCTCACCACTCACACCCTCCTCTGGAAACACC.

To note about this clone: The read is 3 residues too short to cover the CDR3 end, so that end is filled in from the germline J gene. The chain links TRBV30 to TRBJ1-2; TRBD1 agrees at 8 bases. This CDR3 comprises 15 residues. V was clipped by 3 bases and J by 0 bases; unmatched bases: 6. Germline-derived CDR1 and CDR2 are GTSNPN and SVGIG (reference sequence). The covered CDR3 bases are TGTGCCTGGAGCCCAGGGGGCACTGCTAACTATGGC. It specifies CAWSPGGTANYG. The complete CDR3 sequence is CAWSPGGTANYGYTF.

This clone was detected ten times or more. Sequencing ends 3 residues short of the CDR3 end; the germline J gene provides the rest. The chain is built from TRBV30 and TRBJ1-1; D is possibly TRBD1 (6 bases). This CDR3 has 13 residues. CDR1 GTSNPN and CDR2 SVGIG come from the germline V gene (reference sequence). Trimming pared 1 base from V and 0 bases from J, leaving 6 bases between. The CDR3 reads CAWSGTVNTEAFF. The DNA read from the CDR3 is TGTGCCTGGAGTGGGACAGTGAACACTGAA.

Regarding this clone: Read sequence stops 3 residues before the CDR3 end, and the germline J gene provides the missing end. This sequence joins TRBV19 and TRBJ2-1, with TRBD2 matching over 10 bases. The V and J ends lost 5 bases and 2 bases, in that order; junction bases with no gene match: 6. This CDR3 comprises 16 residues. CDR1 LNHDA and CDR2 SQIVND come from the germline V gene (reference sequence). The DNA read from the CDR3 is TGTGCCAGTAGTGAGGCGCTAGCGGGAGCCTACAATGAG. This encodes CASSEALAGAYNE. The whole CDR3 protein is CASSEALAGAYNEQFF.

The CDR3 region is CASSLEGRGETQYF. The CDR3 bases that were read are TGTGCCAGCAGCTTGGAGGGCAGGGGGGAGACC. This chain joins TRBV5-4 and TRBJ2-5, with TRBD1 identical over 7 bases. The read finishes 3 residues shy of the CDR3 end, and the germline J gene is used to complete it. The CDR3 is 14 amino acids. Per germline, CDR1 SGHNT and CDR2 YYREEE (reference sequence). Trimming cost V 0 bases and J 5 bases; bases outside gene matches: 4. The whole variable domain, filled in from reference TRBV5-4 and TRBJ2-5, reads ETGVTQSPTHLIKTRGQQVTLRCSSQSGHNTVSWYQQALGQGPQFIFQYYREEENGRGNFPPRFSGLQFPNYSSELNVNALELDDSALYLCASSLEGRGETQYFGPGTRLLVL.

This clone came up a few times. The read is 3 residues too short to cover the CDR3 end, so that end is filled in from the germline J gene. V is TRBV18 and J is TRBJ2-1, with 9 nucleotides matching TRBD1. Germline lookup yields CDR1 KGHSH and CDR2 LQKENI. Germline trimming cut 4 bases from V and 5 bases from J; bases unmatched to any gene: 6. This CDR3 contains 15 residues. The covered CDR3 bases are TGTGCCAGCTCACTCCGACAGGGGGGTAACAATGAG. Translating gives CASSLRQGGNNE. The CDR3 reads in full as CASSLRQGGNNEQFF.